The clone carrying this TCR beta chain has a count of ten or more. Additional DNA sequences in this sample encode the identical CDR3. These data are taken from a study of T cells after posttransplantation cyclophosphamide. The repertoire was sequenced with immunoSEQ multiplex PCR; TCRdb's copy has only in-frame clones and lacks some. There are roughly 7,700 clones in the sample, none observed a single time. The CDR3 consists of 13 residues. V gave up 2 bases and J gave up 2 bases, with 7 bases separating them. Germline values: CDR1 SGHRS, CDR2 YFSETQ. Treatment was busulfan-fludarabine conditioning, a marrow graft, and cyclophosphamide on days +3 and +4.

The rearrangement joins TRBV5-1 to TRBJ1-2; tentative D call: TRBD1 (6 bases). The specimen comprised PBMCs, sampled 90 to 100 days after allogeneic stem cell transplant with posttransplant cyclophosphamide. The origin of this receptor is a female patient in her 60s who received an allogeneic stem cell transplant from an unrelated donor, was CMV-positive, and had acute GVHD only. T cells may partly derive from the graft donor. CDR3 DNA: TGCGCCAGCAGCTTAGGACAGAACTATGGCTACACCTTC. Its translation is CASSLGQNYGYTF.